This T cell receptor (beta chain) was obtained from a study of cytomegalovirus exposure and HLA in healthy donors. Study-wide findings and caveats: According to an earlier analysis, most TCR beta V segments yielded productive rearrangements about 87% or about 30% of the time. A later analysis showed TCR association rates differing by HLA locus, peaking at DRB1 and lowest at HLA-C. In a later analysis, productive TCRs from donors in an Asian-associated ancestry cluster reportedly carried fewer N-insertions than the cohort mean.

Primers included in the PCR were 60 Vbeta and 13 Jbeta primers. The data were produced by immunoSEQ multiplex PCR, yet TCRdb's version contains in-frame clones alone and is incomplete. The repertoire holds 200,000 or so clones, with under 90% as singletons. Germline values: CDR1 SGHTA, CDR2 FQGNSA. This CDR3 is 12 amino acids long. The germline V and J ends were trimmed by 2 bases and 13 bases, with 12 bases remaining between them. In the case of this clone: Its antigen remains unidentified.

This receptor was obtained from a human donor in good health. V gene TRBV7-2 combines with J gene TRBJ2-1, with a tentative D call TRBD1 (6 bases). Sequenced input: PBMCs. DNA of the CDR3: TGTGCCAGCAGCTTACAGGGGTGGGAACAGTTCTTC. Amino acid sequence: CASSLQGWEQFF.